This TCR beta chain comes out of a study of spatial heterogeneity in lung cancer. From the 5' RACE reads, TCRdb called clonotypes with MiXCR, one entry per CDR3 protein. The sample holds over 45,000 distinct CDR3 sequences; 12% are singletons and the top ten take roughly 32%. In germline, CDR1 is MNHNY, CDR2 SVGAGI (reference sequence). The V and J ends lost 6 bases and 0 bases, in that order; junction bases with no gene match: 7. The CDR3 has 16 residues. This clonotype was counted only a few times. The time point was: blood at routine non-recurrence follow-up after resection. This clonotype was obtained from a male donor with early-stage non-small cell lung cancer. The chain carries TRBV6-6 and TRBJ2-3; 9 bases fit TRBD2. The sample consisted of PBMCs, taken at follow-up. CDR3 sequence (DNA): TGTGCCAGCAGAAAACTAGCGGGTGCTAGCACAGATACGCAGTATTTT. Residues: CASRKLAGASTDTQYF.